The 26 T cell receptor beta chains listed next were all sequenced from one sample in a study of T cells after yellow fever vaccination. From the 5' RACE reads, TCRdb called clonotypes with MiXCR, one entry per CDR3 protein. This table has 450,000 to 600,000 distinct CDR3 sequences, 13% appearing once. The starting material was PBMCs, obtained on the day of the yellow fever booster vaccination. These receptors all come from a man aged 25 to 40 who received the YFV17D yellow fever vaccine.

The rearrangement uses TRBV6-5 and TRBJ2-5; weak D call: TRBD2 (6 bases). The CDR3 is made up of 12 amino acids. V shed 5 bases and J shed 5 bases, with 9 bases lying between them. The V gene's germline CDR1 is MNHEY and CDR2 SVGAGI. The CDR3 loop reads CASSAGYETQYF. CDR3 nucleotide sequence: TGTGCCAGCAGTGCGGGATACGAGACCCAGTACTTC.

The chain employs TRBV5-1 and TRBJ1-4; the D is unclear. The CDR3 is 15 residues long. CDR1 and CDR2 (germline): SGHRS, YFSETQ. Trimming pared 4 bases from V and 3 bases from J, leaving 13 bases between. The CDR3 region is CASSPSSAANEKLFF. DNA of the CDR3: TGCGCCAGCAGCCCCTCCTCGGCGGCTAATGAAAAACTGTTTTTT.

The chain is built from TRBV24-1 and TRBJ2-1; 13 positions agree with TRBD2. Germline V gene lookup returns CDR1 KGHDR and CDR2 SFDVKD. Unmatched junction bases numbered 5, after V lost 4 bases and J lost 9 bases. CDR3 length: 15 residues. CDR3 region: CATSDYGLAGVEQFF. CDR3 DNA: TGTGCCACCAGTGACTACGGACTAGCGGGAGTTGAGCAGTTCTTC.

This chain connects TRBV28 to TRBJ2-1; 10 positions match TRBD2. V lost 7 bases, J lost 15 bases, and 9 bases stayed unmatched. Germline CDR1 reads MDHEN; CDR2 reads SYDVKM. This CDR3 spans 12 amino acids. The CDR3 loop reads CASTGGLASMFF. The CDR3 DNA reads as TGTGCCAGCACCGGGGGACTAGCGAGTATGTTCTTC. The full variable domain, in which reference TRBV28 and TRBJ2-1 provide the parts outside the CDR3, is DVKVTQSSRYLVKRTGEKVFLECVQDMDHENMFWYRQDPGLGLRLIYFSYDVKMKEKGDIPEGYSVSREKKERFSLILESASTNQTSMYLCASTGGLASMFFGPGTRLTVL.

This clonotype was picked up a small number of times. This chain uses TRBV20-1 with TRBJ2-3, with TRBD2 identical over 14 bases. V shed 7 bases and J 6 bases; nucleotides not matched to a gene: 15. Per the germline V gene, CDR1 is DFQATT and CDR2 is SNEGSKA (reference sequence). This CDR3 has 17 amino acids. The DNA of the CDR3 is TGCAGTGTTTTAGACTCCGGGACTAGCGGGAGAATGGATACGCAGTATTTT. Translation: CSVLDSGTSGRMDTQYF.

The CDR3 coding sequence is TGTGCCAGCACCTCGTCCCGGAATCAAAAGACCCAGTACTTC. It encodes CASTSSRNQKTQYF. The rearrangement joins TRBV12-3 or TRBV12-4 to TRBJ2-5; D is unresolved. The CDR3 spans 14 residues. V shed 7 bases and J shed 6 bases, with 18 bases lying between them.

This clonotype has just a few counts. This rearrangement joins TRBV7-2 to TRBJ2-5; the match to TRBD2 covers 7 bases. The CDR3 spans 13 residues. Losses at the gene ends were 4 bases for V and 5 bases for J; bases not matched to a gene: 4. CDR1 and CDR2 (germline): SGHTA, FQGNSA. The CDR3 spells CASSSMGGETQYF. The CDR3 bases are TGTGCCAGCAGCTCCATGGGGGGGGAGACCCAGTACTTC.

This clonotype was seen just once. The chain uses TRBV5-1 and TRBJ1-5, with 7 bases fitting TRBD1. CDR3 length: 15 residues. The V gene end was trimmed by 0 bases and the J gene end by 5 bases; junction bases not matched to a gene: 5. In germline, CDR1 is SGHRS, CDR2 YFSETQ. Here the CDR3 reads CASSLGGTEDQPQHF. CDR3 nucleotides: TGCGCCAGCAGCTTGGGGGGGACAGAGGATCAGCCCCAGCATTTT.

CDR3 coding DNA: TGTGCCAGCAGTTACGGTTGGGCCTTGACCAAAAACATTCAGTACTTC. It specifies CASSYGWALTKNIQYF. The J gene is TRBJ2-4, the V gene TRBV6-2 or TRBV6-3; D not resolved. Deletions cut 2 bases from V and 2 bases from J, with 13 bases between. The CDR3 is made up of 16 amino acids. CDR1 is MNHEY, CDR2 SVGEGT, per germline.

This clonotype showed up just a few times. CDR3 region: CASEKDRGLETQYF. Written as DNA, the CDR3 is TGCGCCAGCGAAAAGGACAGGGGGCTGGAGACCCAGTACTTC. The chain links TRBV5-1 to TRBJ2-5, with 11 bases lining up with TRBD1. The ends lost 7 bases at V and 5 bases at J; junction bases unmatched: 7. Germline V lookup: CDR1 SGHRS, CDR2 YFSETQ. This CDR3 is built from 14 residues.

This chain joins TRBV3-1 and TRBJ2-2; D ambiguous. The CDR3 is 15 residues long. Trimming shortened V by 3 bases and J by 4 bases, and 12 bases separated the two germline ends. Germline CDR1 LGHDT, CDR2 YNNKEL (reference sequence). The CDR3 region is CASSQRRSGTGELFF. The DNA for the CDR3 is TGTGCCAGCAGCCAGCGCAGGTCGGGCACCGGGGAGCTGTTTTTT. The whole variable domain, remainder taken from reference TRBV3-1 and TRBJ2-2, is DTAVSQTPKYLVTQMGNDKSIKCEQNLGHDTMYWYKQDSKKFLKIMFSYNNKELIINETVPNRFSPKSPDKAHLNLHINSLELGDSAVYFCASSQRRSGTGELFFGEGSRLTVL.

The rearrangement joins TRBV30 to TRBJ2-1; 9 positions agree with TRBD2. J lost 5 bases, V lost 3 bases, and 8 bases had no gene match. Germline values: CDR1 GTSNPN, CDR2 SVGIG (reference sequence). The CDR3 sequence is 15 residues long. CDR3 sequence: CAWSKATSGNNEQFF. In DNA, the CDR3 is TGTGCCTGGAGCAAGGCGACTAGCGGAAACAATGAGCAGTTCTTC.

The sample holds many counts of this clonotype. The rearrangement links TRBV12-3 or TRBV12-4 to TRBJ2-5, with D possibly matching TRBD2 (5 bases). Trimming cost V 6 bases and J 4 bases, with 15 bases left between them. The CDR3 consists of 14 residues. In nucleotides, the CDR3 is TGTGCCAGCAGCCCGAGCGGACGTGGAGAGACCCAGTACTTC. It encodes CASSPSGRGETQYF.

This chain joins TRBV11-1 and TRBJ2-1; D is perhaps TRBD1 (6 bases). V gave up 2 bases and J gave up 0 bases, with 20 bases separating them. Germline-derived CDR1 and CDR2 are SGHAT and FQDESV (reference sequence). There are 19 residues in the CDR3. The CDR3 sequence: CASSLPKFRTEDSYNEQFF. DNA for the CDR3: TGTGCCAGCAGCTTACCCAAGTTCCGGACAGAAGACTCCTACAATGAGCAGTTCTTC.

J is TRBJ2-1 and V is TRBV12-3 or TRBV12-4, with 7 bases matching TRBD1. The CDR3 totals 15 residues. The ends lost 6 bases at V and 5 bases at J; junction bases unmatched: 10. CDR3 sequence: CASRDRLGPHNEQFF. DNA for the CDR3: TGTGCCAGCAGGGACAGGTTGGGGCCTCACAATGAGCAGTTCTTC.

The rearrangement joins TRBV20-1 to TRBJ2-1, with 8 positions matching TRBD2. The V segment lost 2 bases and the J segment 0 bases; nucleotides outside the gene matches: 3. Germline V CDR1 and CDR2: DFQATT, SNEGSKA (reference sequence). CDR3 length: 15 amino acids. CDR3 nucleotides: TGCAGTGCTAGACTAGCGGGTATCTCCTACAATGAGCAGTTCTTC. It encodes CSARLAGISYNEQFF.

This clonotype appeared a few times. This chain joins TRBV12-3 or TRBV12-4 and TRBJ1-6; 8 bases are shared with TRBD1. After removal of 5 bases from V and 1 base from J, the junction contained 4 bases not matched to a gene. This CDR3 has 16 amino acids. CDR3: CASSNTGGSYNSPLHF. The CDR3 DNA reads TGTGCCAGCAGTAATACAGGGGGATCCTATAATTCACCCCTCCACTTT.

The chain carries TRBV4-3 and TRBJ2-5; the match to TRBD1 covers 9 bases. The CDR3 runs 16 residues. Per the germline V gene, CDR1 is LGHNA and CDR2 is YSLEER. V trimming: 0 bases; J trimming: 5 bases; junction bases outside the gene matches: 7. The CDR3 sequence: CASSQDVQGASETQYF. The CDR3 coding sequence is TGCGCCAGCAGCCAAGACGTACAGGGGGCATCTGAGACCCAGTACTTC.

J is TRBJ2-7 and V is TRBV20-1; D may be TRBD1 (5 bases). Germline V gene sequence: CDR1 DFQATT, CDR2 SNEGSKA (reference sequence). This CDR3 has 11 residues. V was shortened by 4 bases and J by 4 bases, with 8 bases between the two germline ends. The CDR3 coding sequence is TGCAGTGCTAAACAGGAGTACGAGCAGTACTTC. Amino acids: CSAKQEYEQYF.

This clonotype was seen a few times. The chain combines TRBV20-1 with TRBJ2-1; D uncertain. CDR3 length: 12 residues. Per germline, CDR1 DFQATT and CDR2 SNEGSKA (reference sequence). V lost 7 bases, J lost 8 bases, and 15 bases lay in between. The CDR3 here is CSEEQLLDEQFF. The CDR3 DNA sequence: TGCAGTGAGGAGCAATTGTTGGATGAGCAGTTCTTC.

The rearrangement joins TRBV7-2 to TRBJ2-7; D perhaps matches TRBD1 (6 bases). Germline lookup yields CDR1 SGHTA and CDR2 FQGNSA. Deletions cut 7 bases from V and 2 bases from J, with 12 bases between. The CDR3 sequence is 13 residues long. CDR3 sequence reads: CASNKQGAYEQYF. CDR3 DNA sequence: TGTGCCAGCAACAAACAGGGCGCCTACGAGCAGTACTTC. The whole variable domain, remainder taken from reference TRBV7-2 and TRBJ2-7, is GAGVSQSPSNKVTEKGKDVELRCDPISGHTALYWYRQSLGQGLEFLIYFQGNSAPDKSGLPSDRFSAERTGGSVSTLTIQRTQQEDSAVYLCASNKQGAYEQYFGPGTRLTVT.

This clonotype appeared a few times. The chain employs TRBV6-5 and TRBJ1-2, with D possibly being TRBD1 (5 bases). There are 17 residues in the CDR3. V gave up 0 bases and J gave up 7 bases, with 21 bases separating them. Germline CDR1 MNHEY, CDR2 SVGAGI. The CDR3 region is CASSYSPLRVSTTGYTF. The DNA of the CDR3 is TGTGCCAGCAGTTACTCCCCCCTCAGGGTTTCGACCACTGGCTACACCTTC.

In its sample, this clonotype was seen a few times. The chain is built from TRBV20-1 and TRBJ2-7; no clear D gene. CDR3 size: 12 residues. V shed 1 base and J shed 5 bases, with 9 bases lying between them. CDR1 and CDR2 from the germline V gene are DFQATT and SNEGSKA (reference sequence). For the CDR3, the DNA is TGCAGTGCTAGAGGTGGTCGAGACGAGCAGTACTTC. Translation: CSARGGRDEQYF.

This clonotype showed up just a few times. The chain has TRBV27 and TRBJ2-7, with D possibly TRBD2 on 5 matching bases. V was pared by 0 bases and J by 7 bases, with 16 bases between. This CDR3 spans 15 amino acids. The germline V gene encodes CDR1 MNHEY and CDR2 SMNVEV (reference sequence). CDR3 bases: TGTGCCAGCAGTTTATCGAGGGCTGCCACCTTTGAGCAGTACTTC. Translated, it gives CASSLSRAATFEQYF.

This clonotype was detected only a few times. The CDR3 protein is CASRLAGGTYEQYF. CDR3 coding DNA: TGTGCCAGCAGGCTAGCGGGAGGGACCTACGAGCAGTACTTC. The genes are TRBV12-3 or TRBV12-4 and TRBJ2-7; 12 nucleotides line up with TRBD2. The CDR3 contains 14 residues. The trim removed 6 bases at V and 2 bases at J, leaving 2 bases unmatched.

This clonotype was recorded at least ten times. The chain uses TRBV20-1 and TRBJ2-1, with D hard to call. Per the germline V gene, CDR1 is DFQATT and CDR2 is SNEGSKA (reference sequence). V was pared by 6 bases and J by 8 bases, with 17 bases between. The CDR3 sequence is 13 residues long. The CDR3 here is CSATHQTEYEQFF. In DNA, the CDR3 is TGCAGTGCCACGCATCAAACTGAGTATGAGCAGTTCTTC.